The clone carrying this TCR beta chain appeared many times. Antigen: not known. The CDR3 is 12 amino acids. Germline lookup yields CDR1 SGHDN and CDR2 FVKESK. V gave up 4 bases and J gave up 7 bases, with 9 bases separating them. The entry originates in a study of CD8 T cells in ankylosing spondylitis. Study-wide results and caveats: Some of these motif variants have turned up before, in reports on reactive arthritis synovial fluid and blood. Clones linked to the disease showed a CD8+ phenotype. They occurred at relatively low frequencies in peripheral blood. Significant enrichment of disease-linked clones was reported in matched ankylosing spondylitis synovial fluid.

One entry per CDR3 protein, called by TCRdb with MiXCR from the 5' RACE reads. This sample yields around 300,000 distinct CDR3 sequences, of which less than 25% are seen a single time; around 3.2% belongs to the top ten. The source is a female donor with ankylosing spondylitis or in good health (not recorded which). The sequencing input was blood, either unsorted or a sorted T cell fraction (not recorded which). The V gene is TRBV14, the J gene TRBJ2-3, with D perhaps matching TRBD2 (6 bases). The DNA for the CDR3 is TGTGCCAGCAGCCCCCGGGGGTATACGCAGTATTTT. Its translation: CASSPRGYTQYF.